Each of the 17 T cell receptor beta chains below was sequenced from the same sample in a study of blood T cell repertoires in COVID-19. Profiled with immunoSEQ multiplex PCR; TCRdb holds only in-frame clones, not every one. The sample lists over 300,000 clones; roughly 85% were seen once. Sample: PBMCs or T cells enriched from blood (not recorded which). All receptors come from a young woman who had recovered from COVID-19.

The V call is TRBV12-5, the J call TRBJ1-1, with a possible D match to TRBD1 (6 bases). CDR3 length: 13 amino acids. V dropped 3 bases and J dropped 4 bases, with 9 bases sitting between them. The germline CDR1 and CDR2 sequences are LGHNT and FRNRAP. The DNA of the CDR3 is TGTGCTAGTGGTTTAAGACAGGCCACTGAAGCTTTCTTT. Encoded protein: CASGLRQATEAFF.

DNA of the CDR3: TGTGCCTGGACACAGGGGGCGCGGGTCGATGGCTACACCTTC. The encoded protein is CAWTQGARVDGYTF. This chain joins TRBV30 and TRBJ1-2, with TRBD1 matching over 9 bases. The V gene end was trimmed by 4 bases and the J gene end by 6 bases; junction bases not matched to a gene: 9. Germline V gene data show CDR1 as GTSNPN and CDR2 as SVGIG (reference sequence). The CDR3 has 14 residues.

CDR3 in DNA: TGTGCCAGCAGCATGGGACAGGGTGTTGGCGGGGAGCTGTTTTTT. As protein: CASSMGQGVGGELFF. V and J are TRBV11-2 and TRBJ2-2; 9 nucleotides line up with TRBD1. The CDR3 runs to 15 residues. Trimming cost V 5 bases and J 7 bases; bases outside gene matches: 8. The V gene's germline CDR1 is SGHAT and CDR2 FQNNGV. Full variable domain (missing parts from reference TRBV11-2 and TRBJ2-2): EAGVAQSPRYKIIEKRQSVAFWCNPISGHATLYWYQQILGQGPKLLIQFQNNGVVDDSQLPKDRFSAERLKGVDSTLKIQPAKLEDSAVYLCASSMGQGVGGELFFGEGSRLTVL.

This chain joins TRBV28 and TRBJ1-2; D unresolved. Trimming cost V 4 bases and J 0 bases, with 9 bases left between them. The length of the CDR3 is 14 residues. CDR1 and CDR2 (germline): MDHEN, SYDVKM. The chain's CDR3 is CASSYPVTNYGYTF. The CDR3 DNA follows: TGTGCCAGCAGTTATCCGGTAACTAACTATGGCTACACCTTC.

V is TRBV5-1 and J is TRBJ2-7; TRBD2 matches at 9 bases. CDR1 SGHRS and CDR2 YFSETQ come from the germline V gene. This CDR3 spans 15 amino acids. V shed 0 bases and J 4 bases; nucleotides not matched to a gene: 5. The chain's CDR3 is CASSLGGTSSYEQYF. Here the CDR3 DNA reads TGCGCCAGCAGCTTGGGGGGGACTAGCTCATACGAGCAGTACTTC. Filled out from reference TRBV5-1 and TRBJ2-7, the complete variable domain reads KAGVTQTPRYLIKTRGQQVTLSCSPISGHRSVSWYQQTPGQGLQFLFEYFSETQRNKGNFPGRFSGRQFSNSRSEMNVSTLELGDSALYLCASSLGGTSSYEQYFGPGTRLTVT.

The chain employs TRBV29-1 and TRBJ1-1, with D possibly TRBD1 on 6 matching bases. The germline V and J ends were trimmed by 6 bases and 1 base, with 12 bases remaining between them. Germline V lookup: CDR1 SQVTM, CDR2 ANQGSEA. The CDR3 is 13 amino acids. In DNA form, the CDR3 reads TGCAGCGTAACCACCAGGGGGAACACTGAAGCTTTCTTT. It codes for CSVTTRGNTEAFF.

The genes are TRBV3-1 (or the pseudogene TRBV3-2) and TRBJ1-6, with a weak D call TRBD1 (6 bases). CDR1 LGHDT and CDR2 YNNKEL come from the germline V gene (reference sequence). The CDR3 consists of 14 residues. Trimming took 4 bases from V and 8 from J, leaving 12 bases between them. In DNA form, the CDR3 reads TGTGCCAGCAGCCGCGGACAGAACTATTCACCCCTCCACTTT. It specifies CASSRGQNYSPLHF.

This rearrangement joins TRBV3-1 (or the pseudogene TRBV3-2) to TRBJ1-6; D is unclear. The CDR3 is 17 amino acids. Per germline, CDR1 LGHDT and CDR2 YNNKEL (reference sequence). Trimming stripped 4 bases from V and 1 base from J, with 14 bases between. In nucleotides, the CDR3 is TGTGCCAGCAGCCCCCGGGCGCGGAGGTCCTATAATTCACCCCTCCACTTT. It translates to CASSPRARRSYNSPLHF.

The chain links TRBV6-5 to TRBJ2-1, with 7 bases aligning to TRBD2. Per the germline V gene, CDR1 is MNHEY and CDR2 is SVGAGI. V lost 6 bases, J lost 0 bases, and 5 bases stayed unmatched. The CDR3 extends over 15 amino acids. CDR3 DNA: TGTGCCAGCAGCGCCCCGGGGGGCTCCTACAATGAGCAGTTCTTC. Protein: CASSAPGGSYNEQFF.

This clone was observed a few times. This chain connects TRBV9 to TRBJ1-6; weak D call: TRBD1 (6 bases). CDR3 length: 15 amino acids. Germline CDR1 and CDR2: SGDLS and YYNGEE. V was pared by 0 bases and J by 10 bases, with 14 bases between. CDR3 protein: CASSVATGSESPLHF. As DNA, the CDR3 is TGTGCCAGCAGCGTAGCGACAGGCAGTGAATCACCCCTCCACTTT.

The chain couples TRBV27 to TRBJ2-4; a possible D gene is TRBD2 (5 bases). The CDR3 has 13 residues. Looked up from germline, CDR1 is MNHEY and CDR2 is SMNVEV (reference sequence). The V end was cut by 6 bases, the J end by 10 bases, with 16 bases between. The CDR3 protein is CASRRFEGAIQYF. The CDR3 nucleotides read TGTGCCAGCAGGAGATTTGAGGGAGCGATTCAGTACTTC.

V gene TRBV13 combines with J gene TRBJ2-2, with D hard to call. Germline V lookup: CDR1 PRHDT, CDR2 FYEKMQ (reference sequence). Trimming took off 4 bases at V and 1 base at J, with 10 bases between the two ends. The CDR3 runs to 15 residues. The CDR3 region has the DNA TGTGCCAGCAGCTATGAGTTCGGGAACACCGGGGAGCTGTTTTTT. Translation: CASSYEFGNTGELFF.

The J gene is TRBJ1-1, the V gene TRBV27; 8 positions match TRBD1. Germline V gives CDR1 MNHEY, CDR2 SMNVEV (reference sequence). The CDR3 loop spans 15 amino acids. With 7 bases clipped from V and 0 bases from J, the junction kept 7 bases outside the gene matches. The CDR3 loop reads CASKHGQGLNTEAFF. The CDR3, as DNA: TGTGCCAGCAAACATGGACAGGGCTTGAACACTGAAGCTTTCTTT.

This clone has more than one count but fewer than ten. J is TRBJ2-7 and V is TRBV7-6; TRBD1 is a possible D gene (6 bases). Trimming took 4 bases from V and 6 from J, leaving 10 bases between them. The CDR3 consists of 12 residues. Germline V gene sequence: CDR1 SGHVS, CDR2 FNYEAQ. CDR3 sequence (DNA): TGTGCCAGCAGCTCTAGGGGGACCGAGCAGTACTTC. Translating gives CASSSRGTEQYF.

The rearrangement uses TRBV18 and TRBJ1-2; 8 bases line up with TRBD1. The germline V gene encodes CDR1 KGHSH and CDR2 LQKENI. There are 16 residues in the CDR3. Losses at the gene ends were 3 bases for V and 0 bases for J; bases not matched to a gene: 6. The CDR3 nucleotides read TGTGCCAGCTCACCGGTAACAGGGGGGACTAACTATGGCTACACCTTC. Amino acids: CASSPVTGGTNYGYTF.

This clone has only a few counts. The chain links TRBV6-5 to TRBJ1-2, with 7 bases that match TRBD1. The V and J ends lost 0 bases and 5 bases, in that order; junction bases with no gene match: 3. CDR3 length: 14 residues. The germline CDR1 and CDR2 sequences are MNHEY and SVGAGI. The CDR3 DNA is TGTGCCAGCAGTTACTCGGGACAGAGATATGGCTACACCTTC. It codes for CASSYSGQRYGYTF.

The V call is TRBV25-1, the J call TRBJ2-7, with 9 bases fitting TRBD2. The J segment lost 3 bases and the V segment lost 2 bases, leaving 5 bases of the junction unmatched. The germline CDR1 and CDR2 sequences are MGHDK and SYGVNS. There are 15 residues in the CDR3. DNA of the CDR3: TGTGCCAGCAGTGAAGCCGGACTAGCGATCTACGAGCAGTACTTC. Its translation is CASSEAGLAIYEQYF.